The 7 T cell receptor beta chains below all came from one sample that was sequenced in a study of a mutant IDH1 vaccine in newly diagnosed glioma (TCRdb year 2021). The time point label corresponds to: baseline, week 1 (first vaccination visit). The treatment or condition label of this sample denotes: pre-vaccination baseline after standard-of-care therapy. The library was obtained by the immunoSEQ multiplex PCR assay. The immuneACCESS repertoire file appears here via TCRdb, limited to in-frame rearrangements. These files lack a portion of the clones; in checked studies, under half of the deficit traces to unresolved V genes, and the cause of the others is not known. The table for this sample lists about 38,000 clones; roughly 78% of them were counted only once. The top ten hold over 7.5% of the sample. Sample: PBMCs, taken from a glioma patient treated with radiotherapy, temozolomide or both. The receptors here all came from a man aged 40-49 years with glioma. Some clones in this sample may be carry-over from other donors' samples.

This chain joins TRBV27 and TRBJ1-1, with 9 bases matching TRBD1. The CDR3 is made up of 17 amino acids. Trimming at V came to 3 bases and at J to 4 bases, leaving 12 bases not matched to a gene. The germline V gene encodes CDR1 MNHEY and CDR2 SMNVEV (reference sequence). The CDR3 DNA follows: TGTGCCAGCAGTTTTTCAACAGGGGGCTCGGTATCCACTGAAGCTTTCTTT. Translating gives CASSFSTGGSVSTEAFF.

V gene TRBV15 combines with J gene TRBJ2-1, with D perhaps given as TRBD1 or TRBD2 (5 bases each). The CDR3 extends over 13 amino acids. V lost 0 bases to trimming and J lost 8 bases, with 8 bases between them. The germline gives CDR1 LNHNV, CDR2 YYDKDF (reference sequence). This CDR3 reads CATSRDMGDEQFF. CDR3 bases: TGTGCCACCAGCAGAGATATGGGGGATGAGCAGTTCTTC.

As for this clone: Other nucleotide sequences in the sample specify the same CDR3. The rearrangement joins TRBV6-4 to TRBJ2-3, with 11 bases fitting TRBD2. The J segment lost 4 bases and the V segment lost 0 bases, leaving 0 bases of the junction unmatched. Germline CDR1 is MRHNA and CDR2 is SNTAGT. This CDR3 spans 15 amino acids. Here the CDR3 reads CASSDSSGGADTQYF. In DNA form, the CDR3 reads TGTGCCAGCAGTGACTCTAGCGGGGGGGCAGATACGCAGTATTTT.

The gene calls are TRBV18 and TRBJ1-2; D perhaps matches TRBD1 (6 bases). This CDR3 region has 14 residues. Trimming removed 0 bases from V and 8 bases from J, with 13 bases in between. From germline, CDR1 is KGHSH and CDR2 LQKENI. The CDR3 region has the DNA TGTGCCAGCTCACCACCTGGGAAACAGGGAGGCTACACCTTC. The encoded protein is CASSPPGKQGGYTF.

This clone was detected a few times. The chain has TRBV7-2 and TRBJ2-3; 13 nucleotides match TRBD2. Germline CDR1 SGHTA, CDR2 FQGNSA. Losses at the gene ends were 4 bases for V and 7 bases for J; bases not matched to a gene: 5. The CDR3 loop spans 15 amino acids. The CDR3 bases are TGTGCCAGCAGCTCAGGACTAGCGGGGGTACATACGCAGTATTTT. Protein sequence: CASSSGLAGVHTQYF.

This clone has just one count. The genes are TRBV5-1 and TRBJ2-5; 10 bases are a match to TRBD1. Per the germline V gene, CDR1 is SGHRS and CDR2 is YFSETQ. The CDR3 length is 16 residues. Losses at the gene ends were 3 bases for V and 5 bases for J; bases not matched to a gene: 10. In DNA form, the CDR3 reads TGCGCCAGCAGCTCGTTTCTTGGACAGGGGGATGAGACCCAGTACTTC. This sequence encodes CASSSFLGQGDETQYF.

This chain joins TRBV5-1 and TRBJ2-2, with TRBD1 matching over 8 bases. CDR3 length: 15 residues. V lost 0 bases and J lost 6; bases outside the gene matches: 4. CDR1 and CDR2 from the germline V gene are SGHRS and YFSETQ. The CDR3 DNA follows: TGCGCCAGCAGCTTGGGGACAGGGTTGCCCGGGGAGCTGTTTTTT. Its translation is CASSLGTGLPGELFF.